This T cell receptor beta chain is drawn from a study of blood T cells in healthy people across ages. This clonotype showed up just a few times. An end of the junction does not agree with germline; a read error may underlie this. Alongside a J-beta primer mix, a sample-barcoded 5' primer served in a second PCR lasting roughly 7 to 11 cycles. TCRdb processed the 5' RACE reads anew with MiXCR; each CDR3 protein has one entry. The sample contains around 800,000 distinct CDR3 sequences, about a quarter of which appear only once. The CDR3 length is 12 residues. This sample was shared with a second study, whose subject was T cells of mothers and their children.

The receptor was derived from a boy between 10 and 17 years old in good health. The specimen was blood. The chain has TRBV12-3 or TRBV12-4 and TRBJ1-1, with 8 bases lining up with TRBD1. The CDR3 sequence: CASQGAGTEVFF. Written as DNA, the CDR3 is TGTGCCAGCCAGGGGGCCGGTACTGAAGTTTTCTTT.